A selection of T cell receptor beta chains follows, all from one sample in a study of cytomegalovirus exposure and HLA in healthy donors. The protocol was immunoSEQ multiplex PCR, while the TCRdb copy is restricted to in-frame clones and leaves out a portion. The table has about 130,000 clones, around 73% seen once. The sequenced sample consisted of PBMCs. These receptors originate from a female donor in good health and CMV-seronegative. CDR3s leave out the opening cysteine and the closing phenylalanine or tryptophan. A D gene is named only where the DNA matches it firmly.

v_gene,j_gene,d_gene,CDR3aa
TRBV10-1,TRBJ2-1,-,ASSAYRETSSYNEQF
TRBV9,TRBJ2-5,-,ASSVRPLAVQETQY
TRBV19,TRBJ1-4,TRBD1,ASAGQHNEKLF
TRBV6-5,TRBJ1-5,-,ASSYSGRGGQPQH
TRBV30,TRBJ1-2,TRBD1,AWSLTGDGYT
TRBV19,TRBJ2-5,-,ASSIIGAEETQY
TRBV18,TRBJ2-7,TRBD1,ASSPGQGSLYEQY
TRBV25-1,TRBJ2-1,TRBD2,ASSDPTSVGSGEQF
TRBV28,TRBJ1-3,-,ASSTTDIRNTIY
TRBV10-1,TRBJ2-3,TRBD2,ASKSGGPHTQY
TRBV19,TRBJ1-2,TRBD1,ASSIRRQGPRGYT
TRBV5-1,TRBJ2-2,TRBD1,ASSSGQGSTGELF
TRBV5-4,TRBJ2-1,TRBD2,ASSLTSGGWNEQF
TRBV5-1,TRBJ2-2,TRBD1,ASSLRGQGASGELF
TRBV7-2,TRBJ2-5,TRBD2,ASSLGTNKETQY
TRBV29-1,TRBJ2-1,TRBD2,SVGTSGSLGSLEQF
TRBV5-5,TRBJ1-2,TRBD1,ASSLAKGQGDGYT
TRBV19,TRBJ1-2,TRBD1,ASTIGTGDYGYT
TRBV28,TRBJ2-5,TRBD1,ASSRRTGEILASLRETQY
TRBV19,TRBJ2-5,TRBD2,ASSTGLAGVLVRETQY